This TCR beta chain was found in a study of cytomegalovirus exposure and HLA in healthy donors. Whole-study findings and limits: Previous analysis showed most TCR beta V segments were productive about 87% or about 30% of the time.

Concerning this clone: The target antigen is unknown.

The PCR used 60 Vbeta and 13 Jbeta primers. Using immunoSEQ multiplex PCR, the repertoire was profiled, and TCRdb retains in-frame clones only, with some absent. The sample contains under 90,000 clones, around 82% of which appear only once. Sample: PBMCs. This sequence originates from a man aged 35-49 years in good health and CMV-seronegative.

The CDR3 sequence: CASSLRGWTLKNTEAFF. In DNA form, the CDR3 reads TGTGCCAGCAGTTTACGGGGGTGGACCCTCAAGAACACTGAAGCTTTCTTT. This chain joins TRBV28 and TRBJ1-1; a weak D match, TRBD1 (5 bases). Trimming pared 2 bases from V and 1 base from J, leaving 17 bases between. CDR1 MDHEN and CDR2 SYDVKM come from the germline V gene. The CDR3 consists of 17 residues.